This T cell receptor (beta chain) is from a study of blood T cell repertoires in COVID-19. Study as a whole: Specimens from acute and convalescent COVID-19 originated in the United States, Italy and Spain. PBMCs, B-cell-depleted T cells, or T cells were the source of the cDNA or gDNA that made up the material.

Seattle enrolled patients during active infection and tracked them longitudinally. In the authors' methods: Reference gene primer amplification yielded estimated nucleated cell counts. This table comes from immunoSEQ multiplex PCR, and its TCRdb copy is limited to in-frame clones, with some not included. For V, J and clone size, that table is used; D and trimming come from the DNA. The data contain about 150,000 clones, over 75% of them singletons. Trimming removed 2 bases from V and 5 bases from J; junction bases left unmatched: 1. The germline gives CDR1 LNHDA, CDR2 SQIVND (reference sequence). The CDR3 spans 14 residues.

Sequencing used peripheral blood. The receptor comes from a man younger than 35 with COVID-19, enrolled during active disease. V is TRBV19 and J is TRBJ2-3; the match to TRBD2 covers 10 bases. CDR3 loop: CASSISSGGDTQYF. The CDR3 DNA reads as TGTGCCAGTAGTATATCTAGCGGGGGAGATACGCAGTATTTT.